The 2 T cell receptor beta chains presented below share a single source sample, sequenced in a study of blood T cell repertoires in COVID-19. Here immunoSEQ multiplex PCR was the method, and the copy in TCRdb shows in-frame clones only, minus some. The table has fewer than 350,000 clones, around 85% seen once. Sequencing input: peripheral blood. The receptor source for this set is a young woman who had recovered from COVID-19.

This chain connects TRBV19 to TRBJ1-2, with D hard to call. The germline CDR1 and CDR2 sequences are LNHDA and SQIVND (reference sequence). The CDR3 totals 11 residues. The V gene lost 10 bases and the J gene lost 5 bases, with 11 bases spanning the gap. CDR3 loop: CATSRDYGYTF. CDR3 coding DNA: TGTGCCACCTCCCGGGATTATGGCTACACCTTC.

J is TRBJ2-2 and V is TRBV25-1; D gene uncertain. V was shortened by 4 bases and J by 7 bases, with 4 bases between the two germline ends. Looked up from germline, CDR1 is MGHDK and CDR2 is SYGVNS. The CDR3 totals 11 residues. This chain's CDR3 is CASSAGGELFF. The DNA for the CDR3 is TGTGCCAGCAGTGCCGGCGGGGAGCTGTTTTTT.